What follows are 25 T cell receptor beta chains derived from one specimen sequenced in a study of cytomegalovirus exposure and HLA in healthy donors. 13 Jbeta primers and 60 Vbeta primers were used for the PCR. The table came from immunoSEQ multiplex PCR; TCRdb's copy has only in-frame clones and leaves some out. The sample yields about 160,000 clones, about three quarters seen once. Input material: PBMCs. These receptors originate from a woman in her fifties or sixties in good health and CMV-seropositive.

The chain combines TRBV6-5 with TRBJ2-3; tentatively, D is TRBD1 (5 bases). There are 14 residues in the CDR3. V gave up 5 bases and J gave up 6 bases, with 15 bases separating them. Germline CDR1 MNHEY, CDR2 SVGAGI. The CDR3 nucleotides are TGTGCCAGCAGTCTAGGGCAGGGTTTGGATACGCAGTATTTT. Protein product: CASSLGQGLDTQYF.

The rearrangement links TRBV7-2 to TRBJ1-1, with a weak D call TRBD1 (5 bases). The CDR3 is 13 amino acids. The V end was cut by 4 bases, the J end by 5 bases, with 11 bases between. CDR1 and CDR2 (germline): SGHTA, FQGNSA. CDR3 loop: CASSYGRDTEAFF. The CDR3 nucleotides read TGTGCCAGCAGCTACGGCAGGGATACTGAAGCTTTCTTT.

The chain couples TRBV9 to TRBJ2-3; 8 bases are a match to TRBD1. CDR3 size: 15 residues. Unmatched junction bases numbered 4, after V lost 1 base and J lost 3 bases. In germline, CDR1 is SGDLS, CDR2 YYNGEE. The CDR3 region is CASSVWTGQTDTQYF. The CDR3 region has the DNA TGTGCCAGCAGCGTATGGACAGGGCAAACAGATACGCAGTATTTT.

The rearrangement uses TRBV11-3 and TRBJ1-5; D ambiguous. V was trimmed by 5 bases and J by 0 bases, leaving 11 bases between them. Per germline, CDR1 SGHNT and CDR2 YENEEA. The CDR3 has 15 residues. CDR3 sequence: CASSPGYYSNQPQHF. In DNA, the CDR3 is TGTGCCAGCAGCCCGGGGTATTATAGCAATCAGCCCCAGCATTTT.

The gene calls are TRBV10-3 and TRBJ2-3; D gene unclear. The CDR3 has 14 amino acids. CDR1 is ENHRY and CDR2 is SYGVKD in the germline V gene. V was shortened by 2 bases and J by 2 bases, with 8 bases between the two germline ends. The CDR3 DNA sequence: TGTGCCATCAGTGAGGCTAGAATCACAGATACGCAGTATTTT. Its protein product is CAISEARITDTQYF.

The chain employs TRBV11-2 and TRBJ1-1; 10 bases match TRBD1. Germline-derived CDR1 and CDR2 are SGHAT and FQNNGV. The V gene end was trimmed by 4 bases and the J gene end by 4 bases; junction bases not matched to a gene: 6. The CDR3 sequence is 15 residues long. DNA of the CDR3: TGTGCCAGCAGCTCCCTGGGACAGGGGCCCACTGAAGCTTTCTTT. Translation gives CASSSLGQGPTEAFF.

The chain joins TRBV4-3 to TRBJ1-3; D remains unclear. This CDR3 has 13 amino acids. Germline V gene lookup returns CDR1 LGHNA and CDR2 YSLEER. Trimming cost V 0 bases and J 11 bases, with 11 bases left between them. CDR3 bases: TGCGCCAGCAGCCAAGACAGGCCTGGCTCCATATATTTT. Amino acid sequence: CASSQDRPGSIYF.

The V gene is TRBV11-2, the J gene TRBJ2-7; tentatively, D is TRBD2 (6 bases). The germline V gene has CDR1 SGHAT and CDR2 FQNNGV. The CDR3 has 17 residues. V shed 1 base and J shed 0 bases, with 16 bases lying between them. CDR3 nucleotide sequence: TGTGCCAGCAGCTTAGCGGCTACGGGGGTATTCTCCTACGAGCAGTACTTC. Residues: CASSLAATGVFSYEQYF.

The V and J genes are TRBV19 and TRBJ2-1, with 7 bases aligning to TRBD2. Per the germline V gene, CDR1 is LNHDA and CDR2 is SQIVND (reference sequence). This CDR3 region has 14 residues. Trimming cost V 4 bases and J 5 bases; bases outside gene matches: 5. CDR3 bases: TGTGCCAGTAGTACTGGCCTAGCGGACAATGAGCAGTTCTTC. Protein sequence: CASSTGLADNEQFF.

This rearrangement joins TRBV6-5 to TRBJ1-1; a possible D gene is TRBD1 (6 bases). The germline V gene encodes CDR1 MNHEY and CDR2 SVGAGI. The V end was cut by 2 bases, the J end by 5 bases, with 12 bases between. This CDR3 is 14 amino acids long. The CDR3 loop is CASSYDRQGTEAFF. The DNA for the CDR3 is TGTGCCAGCAGTTACGACAGGCAGGGGACTGAAGCTTTCTTT.

This clone occurred a few times. This rearrangement joins TRBV10-2 to TRBJ2-1, with 9 nucleotides matching TRBD2. CDR1 WSHSY and CDR2 SAAADI come from the germline V gene. The CDR3 runs 14 residues. The ends lost 3 bases at V and 9 bases at J; junction bases unmatched: 6. The CDR3 region is CASSDPSGMLEQFF. For the CDR3, the DNA is TGCGCCAGCAGTGATCCTAGCGGGATGCTTGAGCAGTTCTTC.

V gene TRBV9 combines with J gene TRBJ2-2; 14 nucleotides align to TRBD2. This CDR3 spans 19 amino acids. Trimming removed 0 bases from V and 4 bases from J; junction bases left unmatched: 8. Germline V lookup: CDR1 SGDLS, CDR2 YYNGEE. This CDR3 is CASSVEEGTSGSLTGELFF. CDR3 bases: TGTGCCAGCAGCGTAGAGGAAGGGACTAGCGGGAGCCTCACCGGGGAGCTGTTTTTT.

This clone was counted a single time. The genes are TRBV6-5 and TRBJ2-7, with D perhaps matching TRBD1 (6 bases). V shed 5 bases and J shed 6 bases, with 14 bases lying between them. The CDR3 has 13 amino acids. Germline V gives CDR1 MNHEY, CDR2 SVGAGI. CDR3 residues: CASSTQGYGEQYF. The CDR3 region has the DNA TGTGCCAGCAGTACTCAGGGGTACGGCGAGCAGTACTTC.

The genes are TRBV6-5 and TRBJ1-2; possible D gene TRBD1, 5 bases. Trimming cost V 5 bases and J 8 bases, with 18 bases left between them. This CDR3 region has 14 residues. The germline gives CDR1 MNHEY, CDR2 SVGAGI. The CDR3 sequence is CASSPPGLSRGYTF. The CDR3 nucleotides are TGTGCCAGCAGTCCTCCAGGGTTGTCGCGGGGCTACACCTTC.

CDR3 nucleotides: TGTGCCAGCAGTGACTACGGGACAGTGAACACCGGGGAGCTGTTTTTT. Its protein is CASSDYGTVNTGELFF. The chain joins TRBV2 to TRBJ2-2; 7 nucleotides align to TRBD1. The V gene end was trimmed by 3 bases and the J gene end by 1 base; junction bases not matched to a gene: 5. Germline V gene sequence: CDR1 SNHLY, CDR2 FYNNEI. The CDR3 covers 16 residues.

This clone was counted between two and nine times. A read error may produce the germline difference seen at one junction end. The chain couples TRBV7-7 to TRBJ2-1, with TRBD2 matching 7 bases. CDR1 and CDR2 (germline): SSHAT, FNYEAQ (reference sequence). The CDR3 runs 13 residues. The CDR3 DNA reads TGTGCTAGCAGCTCCGGGACTATCAATGAGCAGTTCTTC. Translation gives CASSSGTINEQFF.

The sample holds a few counts of this clone. J is TRBJ2-5 and V is TRBV7-2; 10 bases agree with TRBD2. The closer fit of TRBJ2-7 to the DNA end suggests the J call may be wrong. This CDR3 contains 14 residues. Germline V lookup: CDR1 SGHTA, CDR2 FQGNSA. In nucleotides, the CDR3 is TGTGCCAGCAGTCTAACTAGCGGGGACTACGAGCAGTACTTC. Its protein is CASSLTSGDYEQYF.

The chain combines TRBV4-1 with TRBJ2-7; 12 nucleotides align to TRBD2. CDR1 and CDR2 from the germline V gene are MGHRA and YSYEKL. The ends lost 0 bases at V and 9 bases at J; junction bases unmatched: 6. CDR3 length: 15 residues. The CDR3 protein is CASSQEGTSGYRQYF. The CDR3 bases are TGCGCCAGCAGCCAAGAAGGGACTAGCGGGTATAGGCAGTACTTC.

The chain combines TRBV18 with TRBJ2-5; TRBD2 aligns across 7 bases. The CDR3 spans 14 residues. The V and J ends lost 3 bases and 2 bases, in that order; junction bases with no gene match: 3. Germline loops: CDR1 KGHSH, CDR2 LQKENI. The CDR3: CASSPGRGQETQYF. The CDR3 nucleotides are TGTGCCAGCTCACCGGGGAGGGGTCAAGAGACCCAGTACTTC.

This clone was detected only a few times. Other DNA sequences in this sample translate to the same CDR3. CDR3 protein: CASSLKASGGYEQYF. CDR3 DNA: TGTGCCAGCAGCTTAAAAGCTAGCGGCGGGTACGAGCAGTACTTC. This chain joins TRBV7-3 and TRBJ2-7, with TRBD2 identical over 7 bases. Germline lookup yields CDR1 SGHTA and CDR2 FQGTGA. With V trimmed by 1 base and J by 4 bases, 7 bases remained unmatched. This CDR3 spans 15 amino acids.

This chain joins TRBV21-1 and TRBJ2-2; the table's D call, TRBD1, was not checked against the DNA. TRBV21-1 is noted as a pseudogene. The CDR3 sequence is 14 residues long. The CDR3 sequence is CASSKEGLAGELFF. The CDR3 region has the DNA TGTGCCAGCAGCAAAGAGGGGTTGGCCGGGGAGCTGTTTTTT.

The chain is built from TRBV30 and TRBJ2-1, with 7 bases that match TRBD1. CDR3 length equals 15 residues. Unmatched junction bases numbered 2, after V lost 0 bases and J lost 0 bases. Germline V lookup: CDR1 GTSNPN, CDR2 SVGIG (reference sequence). The CDR3 region is CAWSVRDSSYNEQFF. CDR3 nucleotide sequence: TGTGCCTGGAGTGTACGGGACAGCTCCTACAATGAGCAGTTCTTC.

The gene calls are TRBV5-4 and TRBJ2-2; a possible D gene is TRBD1 (6 bases). The CDR3 contains 15 residues. From germline, CDR1 is SGHNT and CDR2 YYREEE (reference sequence). V was shortened by 0 bases and J by 4 bases, with 10 bases between the two germline ends. The CDR3 protein is CASSLGGPSTGELFF. The CDR3 DNA sequence: TGTGCCAGCAGCTTGGGGGGGCCGAGCACCGGGGAGCTGTTTTTT.

The table lists this clone with a count of one. The chain uses TRBV7-8 and TRBJ1-2; the D is unclear. Germline CDR1 is SGHVS and CDR2 is FQNEAQ. The CDR3 covers 11 residues. Between the trimmed V and J ends, which lost 5 bases and 10 bases, there was a span of 11 bases. CDR3 amino acids: CASSLTGIYTF. CDR3 nucleotides: TGTGCCAGCAGCCTAACCGGGATCTACACCTTC.

This chain connects TRBV28 to TRBJ1-1; D not certain. This CDR3 spans 13 amino acids. Trimming shortened V by 11 bases and J by 0 bases, and 13 bases separated the two germline ends. CDR1 is MDHEN and CDR2 is SYDVKM in the germline V gene. This chain's CDR3 is CALSQQMNTEAFF. CDR3 bases: TGTGCCCTCAGCCAACAGATGAACACTGAAGCTTTCTTT.